This entry features one T cell receptor beta chain sequence. Its antigen is as yet unknown. Germline CDR1 reads LGHDT; CDR2 reads YNNKEL (reference sequence). This CDR3 is 15 amino acids long. V was clipped by 4 bases and J by 5 bases, with 16 bases between them. This sample is part of a study of blood T cells in healthy people across ages. Overall study results and limits: Among T cells, TCR beta diversity per million cells dropped roughly linearly as age rose.

Using a J-beta primer mix together with a sample-barcoded 5' primer, a second PCR was run for roughly 6 to 12 cycles. TCRdb re-called the 5' RACE reads with MiXCR, one entry per CDR3 protein. Of fewer than 2 million distinct CDR3 sequences in the sample, about two fifths were seen once. This chain connects TRBV3-1 to TRBJ2-3, with D perhaps TRBD2 (5 bases). The source material was blood. This receptor was identified in a human donor in good health. In DNA, the CDR3 is TGTGCCAGCAGCCTACAACTAGTGGGGAAAGATACGCAGTATTTT. It translates to CASSLQLVGKDTQYF.